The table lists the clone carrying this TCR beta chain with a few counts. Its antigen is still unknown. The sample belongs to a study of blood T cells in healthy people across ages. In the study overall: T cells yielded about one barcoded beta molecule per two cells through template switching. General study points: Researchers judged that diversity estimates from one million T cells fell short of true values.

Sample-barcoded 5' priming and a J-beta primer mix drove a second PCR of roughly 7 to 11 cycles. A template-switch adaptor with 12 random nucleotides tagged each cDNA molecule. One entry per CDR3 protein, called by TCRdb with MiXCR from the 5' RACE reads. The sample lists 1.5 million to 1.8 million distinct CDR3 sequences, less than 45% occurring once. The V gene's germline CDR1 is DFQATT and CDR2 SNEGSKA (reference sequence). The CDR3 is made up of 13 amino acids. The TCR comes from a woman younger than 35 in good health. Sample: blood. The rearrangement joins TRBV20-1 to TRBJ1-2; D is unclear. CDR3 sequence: CSARRGPTRGYTF. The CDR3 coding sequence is TGCAGCGCTCGGCGGGGTCCTACGCGCGGCTACACCTTC.